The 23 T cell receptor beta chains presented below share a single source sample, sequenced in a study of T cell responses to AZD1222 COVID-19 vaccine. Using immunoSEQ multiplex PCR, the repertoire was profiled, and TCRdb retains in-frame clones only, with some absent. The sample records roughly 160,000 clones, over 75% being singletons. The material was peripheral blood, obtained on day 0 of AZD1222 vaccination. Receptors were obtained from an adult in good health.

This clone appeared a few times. CDR3 sequence reads: CASSPRTSGGWAATGELFF. The CDR3 DNA is TGCGCCAGCAGCCCTCGGACTAGCGGGGGCTGGGCGGCTACCGGGGAGCTGTTTTTT. The chain combines TRBV4-1 with TRBJ2-2; TRBD2 agrees at 13 bases. Germline V gene lookup returns CDR1 MGHRA and CDR2 YSYEKL. The junction had 13 bases not matched to a gene; V was cut back by 4 bases and J by 5 bases. The CDR3 totals 19 residues.

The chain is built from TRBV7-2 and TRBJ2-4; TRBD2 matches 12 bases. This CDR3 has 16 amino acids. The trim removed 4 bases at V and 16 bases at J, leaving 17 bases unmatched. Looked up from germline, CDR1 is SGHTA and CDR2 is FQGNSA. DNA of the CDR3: TGTGCCAGCAGCTCAGTTGACCTTGCTAGCGGGGGGGCGAGATACTTC. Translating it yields CASSSVDLASGGARYF.

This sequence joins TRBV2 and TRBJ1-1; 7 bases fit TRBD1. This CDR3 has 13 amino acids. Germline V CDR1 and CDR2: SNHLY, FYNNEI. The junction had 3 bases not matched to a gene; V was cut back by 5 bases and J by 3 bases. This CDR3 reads CASSKGTDTEAFF. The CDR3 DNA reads TGTGCCAGCAGTAAAGGGACAGACACTGAAGCTTTCTTT.

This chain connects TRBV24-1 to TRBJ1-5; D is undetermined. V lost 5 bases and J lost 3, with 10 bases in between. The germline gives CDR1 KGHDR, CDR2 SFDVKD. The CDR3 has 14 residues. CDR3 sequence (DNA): TGTGCCACCAGTGCAGAGGGTAACAATCAGCCCCAGCATTTT. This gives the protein CATSAEGNNQPQHF.

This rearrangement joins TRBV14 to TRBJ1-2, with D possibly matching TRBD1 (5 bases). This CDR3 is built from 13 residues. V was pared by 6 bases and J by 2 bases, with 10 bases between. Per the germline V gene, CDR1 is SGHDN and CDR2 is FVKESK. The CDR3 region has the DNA TGTGCCAGCAGACCTTCAGGGAACTATGGCTACACCTTC. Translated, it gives CASRPSGNYGYTF.

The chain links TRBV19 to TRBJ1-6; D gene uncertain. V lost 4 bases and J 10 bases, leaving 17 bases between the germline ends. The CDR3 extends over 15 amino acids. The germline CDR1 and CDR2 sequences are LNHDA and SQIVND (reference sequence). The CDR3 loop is CASSTIRSGDSPLHF. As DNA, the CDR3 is TGTGCCAGTAGTACAATACGGTCCGGCGACTCACCCCTCCACTTT. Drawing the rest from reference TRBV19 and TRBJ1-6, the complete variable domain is DGGITQSPKYLFRKEGQNVTLSCEQNLNHDAMYWYRQDPGQGLRLIYYSQIVNDFQKGDIAEGYSVSREKKESFPLTVTSAQKNPTAFYLCASSTIRSGDSPLHFGNGTRLTVT.

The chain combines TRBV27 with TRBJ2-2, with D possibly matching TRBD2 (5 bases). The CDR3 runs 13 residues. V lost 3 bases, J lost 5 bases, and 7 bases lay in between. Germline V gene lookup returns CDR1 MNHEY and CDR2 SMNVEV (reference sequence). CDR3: CASSFSGTGELFF. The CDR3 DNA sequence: TGTGCCAGCAGTTTCTCGGGGACCGGGGAGCTGTTTTTT.

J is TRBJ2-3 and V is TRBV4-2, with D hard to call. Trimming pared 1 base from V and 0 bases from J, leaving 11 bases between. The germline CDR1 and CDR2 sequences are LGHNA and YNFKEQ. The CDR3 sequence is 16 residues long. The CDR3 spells CASSQVPGTSTDTQYF. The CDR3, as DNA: TGTGCCAGCAGCCAAGTCCCCGGTACTAGCACAGATACGCAGTATTTT.

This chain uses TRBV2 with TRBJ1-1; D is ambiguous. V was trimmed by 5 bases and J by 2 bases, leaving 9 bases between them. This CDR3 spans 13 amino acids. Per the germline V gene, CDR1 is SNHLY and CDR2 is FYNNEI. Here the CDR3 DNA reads TGTGCCAGCAGTTACAGCATCAACACTGAAGCTTTCTTT. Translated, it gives CASSYSINTEAFF.

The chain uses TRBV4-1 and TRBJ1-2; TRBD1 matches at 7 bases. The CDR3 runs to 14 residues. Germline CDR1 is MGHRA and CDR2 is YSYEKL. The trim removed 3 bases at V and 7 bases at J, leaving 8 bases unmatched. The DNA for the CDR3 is TGCGCCAGCAGCCACGGACAGGATCCAGGTGGCTACACCTTC. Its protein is CASSHGQDPGGYTF.

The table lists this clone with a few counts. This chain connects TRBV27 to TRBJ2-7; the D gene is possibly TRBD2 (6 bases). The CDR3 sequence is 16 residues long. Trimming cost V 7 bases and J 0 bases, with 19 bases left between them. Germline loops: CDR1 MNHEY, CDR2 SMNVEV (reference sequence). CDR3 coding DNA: TGTGCCAGCAAACGGGGCCGGGACTCGGACTCCTACGAGCAGTACTTC. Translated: CASKRGRDSDSYEQYF.

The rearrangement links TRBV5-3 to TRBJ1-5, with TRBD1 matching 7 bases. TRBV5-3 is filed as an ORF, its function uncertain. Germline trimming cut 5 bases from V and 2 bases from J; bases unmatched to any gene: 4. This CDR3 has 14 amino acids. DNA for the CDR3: TGTGCCAGAAGACCCGGGACAGGCAATCAGCCCCAGCATTTT. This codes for CARRPGTGNQPQHF.

As DNA, the CDR3 is TGTGCCAGCAAGGCTTTAGATTCCTATTATGGCTACACCTTC. It codes for CASKALDSYYGYTF. The genes are TRBV28 and TRBJ1-2; the D is unclear. Trimming pared 7 bases from V and 5 bases from J, leaving 17 bases between. This CDR3 is 14 amino acids long. CDR1 and CDR2 from the germline V gene are MDHEN and SYDVKM.

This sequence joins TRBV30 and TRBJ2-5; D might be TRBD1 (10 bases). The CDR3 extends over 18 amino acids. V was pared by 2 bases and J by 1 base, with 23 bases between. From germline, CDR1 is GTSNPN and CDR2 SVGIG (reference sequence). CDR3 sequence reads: CAWSWDRGAGGSQETQYF. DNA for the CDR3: TGTGCCTGGAGTTGGGACAGGGGAGCGGGGGGCTCCCAAGAGACCCAGTACTTC. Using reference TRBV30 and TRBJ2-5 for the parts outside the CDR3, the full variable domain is SQTIHQWPATLVQPVGSPLSLECTVEGTSNPNLYWYRQAAGRGLQLLFYSVGIGQISSEVPQNLSASRPQDRQFILSSKKLLLSDSGFYLCAWSWDRGAGGSQETQYFGPGTRLLVL.

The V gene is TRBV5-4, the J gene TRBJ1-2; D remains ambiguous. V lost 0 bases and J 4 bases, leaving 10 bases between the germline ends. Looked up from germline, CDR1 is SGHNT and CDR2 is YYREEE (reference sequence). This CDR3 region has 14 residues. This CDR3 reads CASSLDRQVYGYTF. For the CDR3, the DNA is TGTGCCAGCAGCTTGGACAGACAAGTCTATGGCTACACCTTC.

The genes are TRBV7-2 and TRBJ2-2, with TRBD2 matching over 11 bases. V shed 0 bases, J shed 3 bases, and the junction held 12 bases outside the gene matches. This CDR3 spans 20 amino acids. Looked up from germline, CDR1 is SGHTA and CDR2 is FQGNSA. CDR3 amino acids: CASSLALASGGWLDTGELFF. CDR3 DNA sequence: TGTGCCAGCAGCTTAGCGTTGGCTAGCGGGGGGTGGCTTGACACCGGGGAGCTGTTTTTT.

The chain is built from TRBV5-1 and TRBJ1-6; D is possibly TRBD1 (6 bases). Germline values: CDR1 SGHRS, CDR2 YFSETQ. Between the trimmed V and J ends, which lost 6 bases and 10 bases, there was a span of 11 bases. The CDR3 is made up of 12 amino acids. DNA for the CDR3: TGCGCCAGCAAGGGGGGGCAGTCACCCCTCCACTTT. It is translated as CASKGGQSPLHF.

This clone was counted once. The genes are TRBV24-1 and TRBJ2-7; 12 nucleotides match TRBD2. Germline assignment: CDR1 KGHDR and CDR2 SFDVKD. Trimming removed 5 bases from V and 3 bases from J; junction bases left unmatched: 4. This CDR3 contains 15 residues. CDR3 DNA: TGTGCCACCAGTGGCAGGACTAGCGGGGACTACGAGCAGTACTTC. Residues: CATSGRTSGDYEQYF.

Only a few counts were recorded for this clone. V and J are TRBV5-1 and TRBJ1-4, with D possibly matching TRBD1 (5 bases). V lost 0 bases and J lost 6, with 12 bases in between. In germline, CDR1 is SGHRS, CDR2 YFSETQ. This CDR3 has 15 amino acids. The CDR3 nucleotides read TGCGCCAGCAGCTTGGGGGACGGGCCACATGAAAAACTGTTTTTT. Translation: CASSLGDGPHEKLFF.

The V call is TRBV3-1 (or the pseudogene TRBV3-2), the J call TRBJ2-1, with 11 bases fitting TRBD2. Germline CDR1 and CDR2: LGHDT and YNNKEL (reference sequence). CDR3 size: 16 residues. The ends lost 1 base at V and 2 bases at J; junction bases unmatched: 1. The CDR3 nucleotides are TGTGCCAGCAGCCAAGGACTAGCGGGGACCTACAATGAGCAGTTCTTC. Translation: CASSQGLAGTYNEQFF.

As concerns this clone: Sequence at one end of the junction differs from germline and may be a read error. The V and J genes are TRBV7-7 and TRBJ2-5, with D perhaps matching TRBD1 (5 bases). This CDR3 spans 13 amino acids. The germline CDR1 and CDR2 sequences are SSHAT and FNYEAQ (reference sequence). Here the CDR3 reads CASSLGAQETQYF. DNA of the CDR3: TGTGCTAGCAGCTTAGGGGCCCAAGAGACCCAGTACTTC.

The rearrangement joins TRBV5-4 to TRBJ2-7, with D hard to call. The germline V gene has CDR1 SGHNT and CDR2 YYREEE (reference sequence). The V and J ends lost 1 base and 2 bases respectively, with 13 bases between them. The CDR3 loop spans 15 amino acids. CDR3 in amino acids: CASSLYQAGTYEQYF. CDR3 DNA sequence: TGTGCCAGCAGCTTGTATCAGGCAGGAACCTACGAGCAGTACTTC.

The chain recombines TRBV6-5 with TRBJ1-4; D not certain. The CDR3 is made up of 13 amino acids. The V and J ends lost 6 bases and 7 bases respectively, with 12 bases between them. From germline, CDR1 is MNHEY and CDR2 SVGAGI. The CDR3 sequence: CASRLHDAEKLFF. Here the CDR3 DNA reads TGTGCCAGCAGGCTTCATGACGCTGAAAAACTGTTTTTT.